The 25 T cell receptor beta chains listed next were all sequenced from one sample in a study of OX40 agonist ivuxolimab in advanced cancers. The data were produced by immunoSEQ multiplex PCR, yet TCRdb's version contains in-frame clones alone and is incomplete. This table holds 50,000 to 75,000 clones, around 87% found once. The sample consisted of CD4+ or CD8+ T cells sorted from blood, taken in a trial of the OX40 agonist ivuxolimab. These receptors were collected from an adult with an advanced solid tumor such as melanoma, head and neck, liver or kidney cancer.

This clone appeared a single time. The rearrangement joins TRBV2 to TRBJ2-1; D call uncertain. Germline assignment: CDR1 SNHLY and CDR2 FYNNEI. V lost 3 bases and J 4 bases, leaving 19 bases between the germline ends. There are 17 residues in the CDR3. In nucleotides, the CDR3 is TGTGCCAGCAGTGAGATCGAAGATTCAGGAACATACAATGAGCAGTTCTTC. This sequence encodes CASSEIEDSGTYNEQFF.

The J gene is TRBJ1-5, the V gene TRBV11-2, with D unresolved. V was pared by 2 bases and J by 0 bases, with 8 bases between. Germline V gives CDR1 SGHAT, CDR2 FQNNGV. The CDR3 is 15 amino acids. The CDR3 DNA is TGTGCCAGCAGCTTACAGGAGAGTAGCAATCAGCCCCAGCATTTT. Protein: CASSLQESSNQPQHF.

The chain carries TRBV11-2 and TRBJ2-1; tentative D call: TRBD1 (6 bases). This CDR3 spans 16 amino acids. V lost 0 bases to trimming and J lost 0 bases, with 9 bases between them. Germline V gene lookup returns CDR1 SGHAT and CDR2 FQNNGV. CDR3 in DNA: TGTGCCAGCAGCTTAGAGCTAGGGGGCTCCTACAATGAGCAGTTCTTC. Residues: CASSLELGGSYNEQFF.

The CDR3 nucleotides are TGCAGCGTTGGACGGGGCGGATCCTACGAGCAGTACTTC. The encoded protein is CSVGRGGSYEQYF. This chain links TRBV29-1 with TRBJ2-7; either TRBD1 or TRBD2 may supply D (5 bases each). Germline values: CDR1 SQVTM, CDR2 ANQGSEA. The germline V and J ends were trimmed by 4 bases and 1 base, with 11 bases remaining between them. The CDR3 extends over 13 amino acids.

This clone appeared a few times. The chain carries TRBV6-6 and TRBJ2-5; D not resolved. Germline CDR1 and CDR2: MNHNY and SVGAGI (reference sequence). The CDR3 totals 13 residues. Trimming removed 2 bases at V and 5 bases at J, with 9 bases between. The CDR3 loop reads CASSYVDRETQYF. CDR3 coding DNA: TGTGCCAGCAGTTACGTTGACCGGGAGACCCAGTACTTC.

V gene TRBV27 combines with J gene TRBJ2-1, with 7 bases identical to TRBD2. Germline V CDR1 and CDR2: MNHEY, SMNVEV (reference sequence). The CDR3 totals 14 residues. V lost 3 bases and J lost 3; bases outside the gene matches: 2. This CDR3 is CASSFSSGYNEQFF. In nucleotides, the CDR3 is TGTGCCAGCAGTTTTTCTAGCGGCTACAATGAGCAGTTCTTC.

As to this clone: This specimen includes other DNA sequences encoding the same CDR3. V gene TRBV27 combines with J gene TRBJ1-2; 8 nucleotides align to TRBD1. The germline V gene encodes CDR1 MNHEY and CDR2 SMNVEV (reference sequence). V was pared by 3 bases and J by 2 bases, with 2 bases of the junction left unmatched. The CDR3 is 14 amino acids. CDR3 amino acids: CASSLDRANYGYTF. The CDR3 DNA reads as TGTGCCAGCAGTTTGGACAGGGCCAACTATGGCTACACCTTC.

The rearrangement uses TRBV6-4 and TRBJ2-1, with D uncertain. This CDR3 has 13 amino acids. The germline V gene encodes CDR1 MRHNA and CDR2 SNTAGT. The V end was cut by 0 bases, the J end by 9 bases, with 9 bases between. DNA of the CDR3: TGTGCCAGCAGTGACTCCCCGCGTACTGAGCAGTTCTTC. Its translation is CASSDSPRTEQFF.

This chain links TRBV7-6 with TRBJ2-7; tentative D call: TRBD2 (7 bases). Germline V CDR1 and CDR2: SGHVS, FNYEAQ. The V end was cut by 5 bases, the J end by 5 bases, with 25 bases between. CDR3 length equals 17 residues. CDR3 amino acids: CASSKDVRGRGFDEQYF. CDR3 in DNA: TGTGCCAGCAGCAAAGATGTGCGGGGGCGCGGGTTCGACGAGCAGTACTTC. Full variable domain (outside the CDR3, taken from reference TRBV7-6 and TRBJ2-7): GAGVSQSPRYKVTKRGQDVALRCDPISGHVSLYWYRQALGQGPEFLTYFNYEAQQDKSGLPNDRFSAERPEGSISTLTIQRTEQRDSAMYRCASSKDVRGRGFDEQYFGPGTRLTVT.

The rearrangement joins TRBV7-9 to TRBJ1-5, with D tentatively TRBD1 (5 bases). The germline gives CDR1 SEHNR, CDR2 FQNEAQ (reference sequence). The CDR3 consists of 13 residues. Trimming took off 7 bases at V and 2 bases at J, with 9 bases between the two ends. The CDR3 loop reads CASTLGGNQPQHF. The CDR3 DNA is TGTGCCAGCACCCTGGGGGGCAATCAGCCCCAGCATTTT.

The chain joins TRBV5-1 to TRBJ2-2; TRBD2 is a possible D gene (6 bases). Trimming removed 0 bases at V and 0 bases at J, with 9 bases between. CDR1 is SGHRS, CDR2 YFSETQ, per germline. This CDR3 spans 16 amino acids. The CDR3 DNA is TGCGCCAGCAGCTTGGTCGGGAGAACGAACACCGGGGAGCTGTTTTTT. Protein: CASSLVGRTNTGELFF.

V usage is TRBV7-8 and J usage is TRBJ1-1; D is ambiguous. Germline-derived CDR1 and CDR2 are SGHVS and FQNEAQ. The V and J ends lost 4 bases and 4 bases respectively, with 19 bases between them. CDR3 length equals 16 residues. Written as DNA, the CDR3 is TGTGCCAGCAGCTCCGGGAGGAAGCCGGGAGGCACTGAAGCTTTCTTT. Translated: CASSSGRKPGGTEAFF.

This chain links TRBV6-1 with TRBJ1-1; 8 bases are shared with TRBD1. Germline loops: CDR1 MNHNS, CDR2 SASEGT. V was clipped by 3 bases and J by 1 base; unmatched bases: 10. The CDR3 contains 17 residues. CDR3: CASSDGDRRLANTEAFF. Written as DNA, the CDR3 is TGTGCCAGCAGTGACGGGGACAGGAGGCTAGCGAACACTGAAGCTTTCTTT.

V gene TRBV9 combines with J gene TRBJ2-1, with 9 bases matching TRBD2. CDR3 length: 15 amino acids. Per germline, CDR1 SGDLS and CDR2 YYNGEE. Trimming at V came to 3 bases and at J to 0 bases, leaving 1 base not matched to a gene. CDR3 in DNA: TGTGCCAGCAGCGATAGCGGGAGCTCCTACAATGAGCAGTTCTTC. Amino acid sequence: CASSDSGSSYNEQFF.

In nucleotides, the CDR3 is TGTGCCAGCAGTTTGGGACAGGGTTTGCGTCGTGGCTACACCTTC. This translates into CASSLGQGLRRGYTF. This chain joins TRBV27 and TRBJ1-2; 9 nucleotides align to TRBD1. Germline V gene sequence: CDR1 MNHEY, CDR2 SMNVEV (reference sequence). Germline trimming cut 3 bases from V and 7 bases from J; bases unmatched to any gene: 9. The CDR3 runs 15 residues.

The chain's CDR3 is CASSSELFTTYEQYF. DNA for the CDR3: TGTGCCAGCAGCTCAGAGCTCTTTACAACCTACGAGCAGTACTTC. The V call is TRBV5-4, the J call TRBJ2-7; D is undetermined. The V gene lost 3 bases and the J gene lost 2 bases, with 15 bases spanning the gap. From germline, CDR1 is SGHNT and CDR2 YYREEE (reference sequence). The CDR3 contains 15 residues.

The chain joins TRBV27 to TRBJ2-1; tentatively, D is TRBD1 (5 bases). Germline V CDR1 and CDR2: MNHEY, SMNVEV (reference sequence). The ends were cut back, 6 bases at V and 1 base at J, with 16 bases in the middle. The CDR3 runs 16 residues. CDR3: CASSYGLGRSYNEQFF. The CDR3 DNA reads TGTGCCAGCAGCTATGGGCTGGGGCGTTCCTACAATGAGCAGTTCTTC.

This clone appeared once. DNA of the CDR3: TGTGCCAGCAGCCCCCACGTCGGGGCACGCACCTTC. It translates to CASSPHVGARTF. The V call is TRBV9, the J call TRBJ1-2; tentatively, D is TRBD1 (5 bases). Trimming took off 4 bases at V and 13 bases at J, with 17 bases between the two ends. Germline V gene lookup returns CDR1 SGDLS and CDR2 YYNGEE. The CDR3 runs 12 residues.

Of note for this clone: Sequence at one end of the junction differs from germline and may be a read error. This CDR3 reads CSVDDPTRGGTDTQYF. CDR3 coding DNA: TGCAGCGTTGACGATCCTACTAGAGGGGGCACCGATACGCAGTATTTT. The rearrangement links TRBV29-1 to TRBJ2-3, with 7 bases matching TRBD1. The CDR3 contains 16 residues. Germline loops: CDR1 SQVTM, CDR2 ANQGSEA.

In DNA, the CDR3 is TGTGCCACCAGCAGAGGTCGGGATCGTGGCAATCAGCCCCAGCATTTT. Translating it yields CATSRGRDRGNQPQHF. This sequence joins TRBV15 and TRBJ1-5; D is ambiguous. V was clipped by 1 base and J by 2 bases, with 12 bases between them. This CDR3 has 16 amino acids. The germline CDR1 and CDR2 sequences are LNHNV and YYDKDF (reference sequence).

This sequence joins TRBV7-8 and TRBJ2-7; tentative D call: TRBD1 (6 bases). The CDR3 length is 16 residues. The germline V and J ends were trimmed by 5 bases and 2 bases, with 19 bases remaining between them. From germline, CDR1 is SGHVS and CDR2 FQNEAQ. The CDR3 loop reads CASSQLSGTPAYEQYF. In nucleotides, the CDR3 is TGTGCCAGCAGCCAACTTTCCGGGACACCTGCCTACGAGCAGTACTTC.

In this sample, this clone turned up once. The J gene is TRBJ2-5, the V gene TRBV13; D tentatively fits TRBD1 or TRBD2 (5 bases each). CDR1 and CDR2 from the germline V gene are PRHDT and FYEKMQ (reference sequence). Trimming pared 1 base from V and 3 bases from J, leaving 12 bases between. This CDR3 contains 15 residues. The CDR3 reads CASSLEGSGEETQYF. The CDR3 DNA follows: TGTGCCAGCAGCTTAGAGGGGAGCGGTGAAGAGACCCAGTACTTC.

The chain carries TRBV15 and TRBJ2-1; D is perhaps TRBD2 (7 bases). Trimming stripped 4 bases from V and 15 bases from J, with 19 bases between. Germline assignment: CDR1 LNHNV and CDR2 YYDKDF (reference sequence). CDR3 length: 13 amino acids. The CDR3 sequence is CATSKRKGGARFF. The CDR3 coding sequence is TGTGCCACCAGCAAGAGAAAAGGGGGGGCTCGGTTCTTC.

This chain joins TRBV7-6 and TRBJ2-1; the match to TRBD2 covers 7 bases. Unmatched junction bases numbered 4, after V lost 5 bases and J lost 0 bases. The germline gives CDR1 SGHVS, CDR2 FNYEAQ. The CDR3 spans 15 residues. As DNA, the CDR3 is TGTGCCAGCAGCGTGAGCGGGGTCTCCTACAATGAGCAGTTCTTC. Encoded protein: CASSVSGVSYNEQFF.

The chain has TRBV27 and TRBJ2-7, with 8 positions matching TRBD2. Per germline, CDR1 MNHEY and CDR2 SMNVEV (reference sequence). J gave up 5 bases and V 3 bases, and 6 bases lay outside the gene matches. CDR3 length: 14 residues. The CDR3, as DNA: TGTGCCAGCAGTTTCGGGACTAGTCTCCACGAGCAGTACTTC. Translating it yields CASSFGTSLHEQYF.